Presented here are 21 T cell receptor beta chains from one specimen sequenced in a study of patients and donors after allogeneic stem cell transplantation. Each CDR3 protein is one row after TCRdb ran MiXCR on the RT-PCR reads. Found here are 30,000 or so distinct CDR3 sequences, under 7.5% of them singletons; the top ten hold about 32%. The sample comprised blood, either unsorted or a sorted T cell fraction (not recorded which). These receptors were obtained from a human donor who was either an allogeneic HSCT recipient or a stem cell or donor lymphocyte infusion donor (not recorded which). It is not recorded whose cells these are; they may come from a transplant donor.

This clonotype was counted ten times or more. The chain has TRBV4-3 and TRBJ1-5; D remains ambiguous. This CDR3 region has 15 residues. V shed 0 bases and J shed 7 bases, with 13 bases lying between them. Germline loops: CDR1 LGHNA, CDR2 YSLEER. CDR3 loop: CASSQDGWVSQPQHF. The CDR3 region has the DNA TGCGCCAGCAGCCAAGACGGCTGGGTTTCGCAGCCCCAGCATTTT.

Many counts were recorded for this clonotype. J is TRBJ2-7 and V is TRBV5-1; no definite D call. Germline lookup yields CDR1 SGHRS and CDR2 YFSETQ. The germline V and J ends were trimmed by 6 bases and 2 bases, with 18 bases remaining between them. CDR3 length equals 15 residues. CDR3 amino acids: CASTATPVSPYEQYF. CDR3 sequence (DNA): TGCGCCAGCACCGCGACCCCGGTCAGCCCCTACGAGCAGTACTTC.

V is TRBV7-9 and J is TRBJ2-3, with TRBD2 matching over 9 bases. Germline V CDR1 and CDR2: SEHNR, FQNEAQ (reference sequence). The CDR3 has 12 amino acids. V was pared by 1 base and J by 14 bases, with 4 bases of the junction left unmatched. CDR3 sequence: CASSLVGTSLYF. The CDR3 coding sequence is TGTGCCAGCAGCTTAGTTGGGACTAGCCTGTATTTT.

Ten or more counts support this clonotype. This rearrangement joins TRBV12-3 or TRBV12-4 to TRBJ2-5; TRBD1 might be the D (5 bases). CDR3 length: 14 amino acids. Trimming removed 3 bases at V and 3 bases at J, with 11 bases between. This CDR3 reads CASSFRQLEETQYF. For the CDR3, the DNA is TGTGCCAGCAGTTTCCGACAGCTCGAAGAGACCCAGTACTTC.

This clonotype showed up many times. Here the CDR3 reads CASSFSGPVNIQYF. In DNA form, the CDR3 reads TGCGCCAGCAGCTTTTCTGGACCGGTAAACATTCAGTACTTC. This chain joins TRBV5-1 and TRBJ2-4; D remains unclear. Germline assignment: CDR1 SGHRS and CDR2 YFSETQ. This CDR3 is built from 14 residues. The V end lost 2 bases, the J end lost 6 bases, and 12 bases lay between the germline ends.

This clonotype was counted many times. The chain combines TRBV24-1 with TRBJ2-1, with D perhaps TRBD1 or TRBD2 (5 bases each). There are 15 residues in the CDR3. CDR1 and CDR2 (germline): KGHDR, SFDVKD. Trimming took off 5 bases at V and 6 bases at J, with 16 bases between the two ends. Here the CDR3 reads CATSGGGGTVNEQFF. The CDR3 coding sequence is TGTGCCACCAGTGGGGGTGGGGGTACGGTCAATGAGCAGTTCTTC.

This clonotype was seen at least ten times. This chain connects TRBV3-1 to TRBJ2-1, with unresolved D. Germline assignment: CDR1 LGHDT and CDR2 YNNKEL (reference sequence). The CDR3 has 11 residues. The V and J ends lost 5 bases and 11 bases respectively, with 10 bases between them. The CDR3 DNA follows: TGTGCCAGCAGCTTACGAGGAAAGCAGTTCTTC. This sequence encodes CASSLRGKQFF.

V and J are TRBV10-3 and TRBJ2-2; TRBD1 matches at 8 bases. CDR3 length: 15 residues. CDR1 ENHRY and CDR2 SYGVKD come from the germline V gene. Trimming took 2 bases from V and 8 from J; bases not matched to a gene: 7. The CDR3 bases are TGTGCCATCAGTGAGAGGAGGGGACAGGAAGGGGAGCTGTTTTTT. Translating it yields CAISERRGQEGELFF.

This clonotype was recorded at least ten times. The chain is built from TRBV28 and TRBJ2-7; no clear D gene. Between the trimmed V and J ends, which lost 3 bases and 6 bases, there was a span of 12 bases. The CDR3 spans 13 residues. The germline V gene has CDR1 MDHEN and CDR2 SYDVKM. DNA for the CDR3: TGTGCCAGCAGTTTGCCTGATTATGGCGAGCAGTACTTC. Residues: CASSLPDYGEQYF.

This clonotype was found many times. The chain uses TRBV7-3 and TRBJ1-1; tentative D call: TRBD1 (6 bases). The CDR3 spans 16 residues. The ends were cut back, 4 bases at V and 0 bases at J, with 15 bases in the middle. Per germline, CDR1 SGHTA and CDR2 FQGTGA. The CDR3 nucleotides read TGTGCCAGCAGCTACTATCCGAGGGGGATGAACACTGAAGCTTTCTTT. It translates to CASSYYPRGMNTEAFF.

In this sample, this clonotype turned up a few times. V is TRBV2 and J is TRBJ2-5; D might be TRBD2 (5 bases). V was cut by 7 bases and J by 4 bases, with 13 bases left in between. Germline CDR1 and CDR2: SNHLY and FYNNEI. The CDR3 is 13 residues long. For the CDR3, the DNA is TGTGCCAGCATAAGAGGGATGGGAGAGACCCAGTACTTC. This codes for CASIRGMGETQYF.

In its sample, this clonotype was seen many times. V and J are TRBV6-1 and TRBJ1-3; TRBD1 is a possible D gene (5 bases). Trimming left V 5 bases short and J 4 bases short, with 12 bases between. The CDR3 covers 14 residues. Germline V gene lookup returns CDR1 MNHNS and CDR2 SASEGT. Here the CDR3 reads CASSWRGGGNTIYF. CDR3 nucleotides: TGTGCCAGCAGTTGGAGGGGTGGGGGAAACACCATATATTTT.

This clonotype was detected many times. This chain links TRBV29-1 with TRBJ2-7; TRBD2 matches at 7 bases. The germline gives CDR1 SQVTM, CDR2 ANQGSEA. V lost 7 bases, J lost 4 bases, and 10 bases stayed unmatched. The CDR3 has 13 amino acids. CDR3 protein: CSAVGGSSYEQYF. The CDR3 nucleotides read TGCAGCGCTGTGGGCGGGAGTAGTTACGAGCAGTACTTC.

This clonotype was counted many times. The chain combines TRBV28 with TRBJ1-1; no definite D call. CDR3 length equals 15 residues. With 5 bases removed from V and 0 bases from J, the gap between germline ends came to 13 bases. Looked up from germline, CDR1 is MDHEN and CDR2 is SYDVKM. CDR3 amino acids: CASSPLTSLNTEAFF. CDR3 in DNA: TGTGCCAGCAGTCCCTTAACCAGTTTGAACACTGAAGCTTTCTTT. The full variable domain, rest sourced from reference TRBV28 and TRBJ1-1, is DVKVTQSSRYLVKRTGEKVFLECVQDMDHENMFWYRQDPGLGLRLIYFSYDVKMKEKGDIPEGYSVSREKKERFSLILESASTNQTSMYLCASSPLTSLNTEAFFGQGTRLTVV.

This clonotype was observed at least ten times. This chain uses TRBV7-9 with TRBJ1-1; D is unclear. The CDR3 extends over 13 amino acids. V lost 6 bases and J 3 bases, leaving 11 bases between the germline ends. The V gene's germline CDR1 is SEHNR and CDR2 FQNEAQ (reference sequence). CDR3 in DNA: TGTGCCAGCAGGACGTGGGATGACACTGAAGCTTTCTTT. Translated: CASRTWDDTEAFF.

The V call is TRBV12-3 or TRBV12-4, the J call TRBJ2-3; possibly TRBD2 for D (6 bases). The CDR3 loop spans 14 amino acids. V lost 6 bases and J 2 bases, leaving 12 bases between the germline ends. The CDR3 DNA reads TGTGCCAGCAGCCCCAGACTAGACACAGATACGCAGTATTTT. This sequence encodes CASSPRLDTDTQYF.

In its sample, this clonotype was seen many times. The junction does not match germline at one end; this may be a read error. V is TRBV2 and J is TRBJ2-5; D is unresolved. Looked up from germline, CDR1 is SNHLY and CDR2 is FYNNEI. This CDR3 is 10 amino acids long. The CDR3 sequence: CASSESRIDF. The DNA of the CDR3 is TGTGCCAGCAGTGAATCCCGTATCGACTTC. The full variable domain, its missing parts supplied by reference TRBV2 and TRBJ2-5, is EPEVTQTPSHQVTQMGQEVILRCVPISNHLYFYWYRQILGQKVEFLVSFYNNEISEKSEIFDDQFSVERPDGSNFTLKIRSTKLEDSAMYFCASSESRIDFGPGTRLLVL.

V is TRBV6-2 or TRBV6-3 and J is TRBJ2-3, with 11 bases identical to TRBD2. The J segment lost 3 bases and the V segment lost 3 bases, leaving 5 bases of the junction unmatched. The CDR3 covers 16 residues. Germline V lookup: CDR1 MNHEY, CDR2 SVGEGT. CDR3 DNA: TGTGCCAGCAGTTATTGGCTAGCGGGAGGTACAGATACGCAGTATTTT. It is translated as CASSYWLAGGTDTQYF.

This clonotype occurred many times. The gene calls are TRBV2 and TRBJ1-2, with D hard to call. With 4 bases removed from V and 4 bases from J, the gap between germline ends came to 7 bases. CDR3 length: 12 amino acids. CDR1 SNHLY and CDR2 FYNNEI come from the germline V gene. Here the CDR3 reads CASSAGLYGYTF. The CDR3 region has the DNA TGTGCCAGCAGTGCTGGGCTCTATGGCTACACCTTC.

In this sample, this clonotype turned up many times. CDR3 in amino acids: CASSQDGSKYNEQFF. CDR3 nucleotide sequence: TGCGCCAGCAGCCAAGATGGGTCCAAATACAATGAGCAGTTCTTC. The J gene is TRBJ2-1, the V gene TRBV4-3, with D uncertain. There are 15 residues in the CDR3. Germline V lookup: CDR1 LGHNA, CDR2 YSLEER. V lost 0 bases and J 4 bases, leaving 10 bases between the germline ends.

This clonotype was recorded at least ten times. The CDR3 DNA sequence: TGCGCCAGCAGAGACATGGCTGGAAACACCATATATTTT. Protein: CASRDMAGNTIYF. The chain uses TRBV5-1 and TRBJ1-3; D unresolved. V gave up 5 bases and J gave up 2 bases, with 8 bases separating them. Germline lookup yields CDR1 SGHRS and CDR2 YFSETQ. The CDR3 covers 13 residues.